This T cell receptor beta chain was recorded in a study of cytotoxic CD8 clonotypes in ibrutinib-treated CLL. Study-level background: Sequenced samples delivered averages of some 260,000 productive templates and 90,000 or so productive rearrangements.

Method: immunoSEQ multiplex PCR; TCRdb's copy keeps in-frame clones and lacks some. This table has around 70,000 clones, approximately 87% appearing once. With respect to this clone: No antigen is known for it.

Study findings and constraints: Clonality was elevated at ibrutinib response and had returned toward baseline at progression. Patients showed higher baseline clonality than age-matched healthy donors, and it tracked circulating CD8+ T-cell counts.

Trimming left V 2 bases short and J 3 bases short, with 18 bases between. Germline V gives CDR1 SGDLS, CDR2 YYNGEE. The CDR3 is 16 residues long. Sample: PBMCs, taken after 24 months of ibrutinib treatment. The chain links TRBV9 to TRBJ2-7, with a possible D match to TRBD2 (6 bases). The clonotype was recovered from a human donor with chronic lymphocytic leukemia. The CDR3: CASSVADGSSLYEQYF. The CDR3 coding sequence is TGTGCCAGCAGCGTTGCCGACGGGAGTTCCCTCTACGAGCAGTACTTC.